A selection of T cell receptor beta chains follows, all from one sample in a study of cytomegalovirus exposure and HLA in healthy donors. Sequencing was performed with immunoSEQ multiplex PCR; in TCRdb, only in-frame clones are kept and a portion is missing. The table gives tens of thousands of clones; the top ten clones make up 1% to 1.5% of it. Material: PBMCs. These TCRs come from a man younger than 40 in good health and CMV-seronegative. The CDR3 runs from the conserved cysteine through the conserved F or W. The D gene is left open where the match is weak.

v_gene	len	j_gene	d_gene	CDR3aa	CDR3nt
TRBV4-3	15	TRBJ2-1	NA	CASSQDRGSYNEQFF	TGCGCCAGCAGCCAAGATCGGGGTAGCTACAATGAGCAGTTCTTC
TRBV30	17	TRBJ1-1	NA	CAWSVWGRNFRNTEAFF	TGTGCCTGGAGTGTATGGGGGCGAAACTTTAGGAACACTGAAGCTTTCTTT
TRBV6-5	14	TRBJ1-2	TRBD1	CASSSGGGIYGYTF	TGTGCCAGCAGCTCAGGGGGCGGGATCTATGGCTACACCTTC
TRBV9	15	TRBJ2-7	TRBD1	CASSVGGTGGDEQYF	TGTGCCAGCAGCGTAGGCGGGACAGGGGGAGACGAGCAGTACTTC
TRBV19	14	TRBJ2-7	NA	CATTRTFGSYEQYF	TGTGCCACTACTAGGACCTTCGGCTCCTACGAGCAGTACTTC
TRBV30	15	TRBJ1-5	NA	CAWSWDPPGDQPQHF	TGTGCCTGGAGTTGGGACCCGCCGGGGGATCAGCCCCAGCATTTT
TRBV29-1	12	TRBJ2-1	NA	CSARLSPNEQFF	TGCAGCGCCCGACTATCACCCAATGAGCAGTTCTTC
TRBV27	14	TRBJ2-2	NA	CASRLTGDTGELFF	TGTGCCAGCAGGCTTACAGGAGACACCGGGGAGCTGTTTTTT
TRBV9	14	TRBJ2-7	NA	CASSVALGGYEQYF	TGTGCCAGCAGCGTAGCTCTCGGGGGCTACGAGCAGTACTTC
TRBV5-6	17	TRBJ1-4	NA	CASSLSWGGPTNEKLFF	TGTGCCAGCAGCTTGAGTTGGGGGGGTCCAACTAATGAAAAACTGTTTTTT
TRBV6-1	13	TRBJ1-2	NA	CASSERQGDGYTF	TGTGCCAGCAGTGAAAGGCAGGGCGATGGCTACACCTTC